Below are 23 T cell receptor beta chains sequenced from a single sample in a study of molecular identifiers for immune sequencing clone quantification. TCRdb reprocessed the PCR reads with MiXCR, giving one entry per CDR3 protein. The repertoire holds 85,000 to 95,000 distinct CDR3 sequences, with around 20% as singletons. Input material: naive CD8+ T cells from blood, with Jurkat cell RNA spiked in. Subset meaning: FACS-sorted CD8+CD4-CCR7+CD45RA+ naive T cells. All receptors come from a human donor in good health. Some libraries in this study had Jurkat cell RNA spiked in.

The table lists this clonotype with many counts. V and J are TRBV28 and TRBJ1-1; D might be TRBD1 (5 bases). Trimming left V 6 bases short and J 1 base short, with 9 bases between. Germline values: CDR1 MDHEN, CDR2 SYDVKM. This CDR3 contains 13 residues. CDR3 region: CASRDTANTEAFF. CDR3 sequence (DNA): TGTGCCAGCAGGGACACCGCGAACACTGAAGCTTTCTTT.

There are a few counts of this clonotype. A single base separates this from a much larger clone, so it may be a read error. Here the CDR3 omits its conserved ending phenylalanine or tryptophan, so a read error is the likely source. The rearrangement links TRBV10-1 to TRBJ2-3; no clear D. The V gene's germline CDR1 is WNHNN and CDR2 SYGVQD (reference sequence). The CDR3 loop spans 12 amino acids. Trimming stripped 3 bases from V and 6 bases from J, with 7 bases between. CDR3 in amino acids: CASSEVWDTQYS. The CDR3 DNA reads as TGCGCCAGCAGTGAAGTTTGGGATACGCAGTATTCT.

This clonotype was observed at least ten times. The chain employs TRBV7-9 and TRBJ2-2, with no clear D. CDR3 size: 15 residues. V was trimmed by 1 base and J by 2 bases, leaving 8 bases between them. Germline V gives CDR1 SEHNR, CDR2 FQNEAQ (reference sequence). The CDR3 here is CASSLGTTNTGELFF. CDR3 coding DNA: TGTGCCAGCAGCTTAGGAACTACTAACACCGGGGAGCTGTTTTTT.

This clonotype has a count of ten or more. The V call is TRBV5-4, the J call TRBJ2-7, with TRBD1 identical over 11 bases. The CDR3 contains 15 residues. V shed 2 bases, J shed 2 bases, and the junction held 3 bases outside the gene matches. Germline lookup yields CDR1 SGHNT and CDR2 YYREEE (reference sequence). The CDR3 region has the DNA TGTGCCAGCAGCTTACCGGGACAGGGGGCCTACGAGCAGTACTTC. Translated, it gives CASSLPGQGAYEQYF.

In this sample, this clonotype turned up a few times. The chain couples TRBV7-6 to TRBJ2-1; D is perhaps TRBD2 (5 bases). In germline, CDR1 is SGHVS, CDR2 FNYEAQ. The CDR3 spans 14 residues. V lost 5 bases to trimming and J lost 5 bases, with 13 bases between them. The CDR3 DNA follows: TGTGCCAGCAGCGTACTAGGGTCGGACAATGAGCAGTTCTTC. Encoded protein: CASSVLGSDNEQFF.

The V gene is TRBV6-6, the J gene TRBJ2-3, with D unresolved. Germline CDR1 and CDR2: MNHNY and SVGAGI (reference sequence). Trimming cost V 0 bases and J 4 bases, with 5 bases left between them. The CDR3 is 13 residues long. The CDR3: CASSYSPPDTQYF. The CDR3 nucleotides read TGTGCCAGCAGTTACTCCCCCCCAGATACGCAGTATTTT.

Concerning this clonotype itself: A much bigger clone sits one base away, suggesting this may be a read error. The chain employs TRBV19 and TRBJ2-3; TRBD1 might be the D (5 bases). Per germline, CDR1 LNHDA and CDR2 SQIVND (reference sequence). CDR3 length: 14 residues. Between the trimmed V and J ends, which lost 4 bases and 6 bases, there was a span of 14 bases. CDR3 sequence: CASSNSTVWDTQYF. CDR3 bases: TGTGCCAGTAGTAATTCGACAGTTTGGGATACGCAGTATTTT.

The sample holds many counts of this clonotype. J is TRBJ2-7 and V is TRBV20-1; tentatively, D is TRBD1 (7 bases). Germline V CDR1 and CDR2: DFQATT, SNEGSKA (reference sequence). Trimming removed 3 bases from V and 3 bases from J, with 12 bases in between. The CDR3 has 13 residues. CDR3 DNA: TGCAGTGCTAGTCAGGGGGGCTACTACGAGCAGTACTTC. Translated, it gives CSASQGGYYEQYF.

The CDR3 loop is CATNKEDRDSYEQYF. CDR3 DNA sequence: TGTGCCACCAATAAAGAGGACAGGGACTCCTACGAGCAGTACTTC. This rearrangement joins TRBV10-3 to TRBJ2-7; 8 bases are a match to TRBD1. Germline CDR1 ENHRY, CDR2 SYGVKD. CDR3 length: 15 residues. With 10 bases clipped from V and 0 bases from J, the junction kept 11 bases outside the gene matches.

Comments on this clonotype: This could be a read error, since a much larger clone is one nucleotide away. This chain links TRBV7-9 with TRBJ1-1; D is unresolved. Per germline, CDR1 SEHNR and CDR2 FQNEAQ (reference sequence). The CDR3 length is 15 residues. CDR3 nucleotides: TGTACCAGCAGCTTATGGGAGGATCCGGACACTGAAGCTTTCTTT. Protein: CTSSLWEDPDTEAFF.

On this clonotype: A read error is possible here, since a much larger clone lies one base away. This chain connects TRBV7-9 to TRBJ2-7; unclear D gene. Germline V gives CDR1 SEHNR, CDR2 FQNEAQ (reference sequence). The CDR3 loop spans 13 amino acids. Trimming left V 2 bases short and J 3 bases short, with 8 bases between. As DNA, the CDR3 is TGTGCCAGCAGCTTATTCGGAGACTACGAGCAGTACTTC. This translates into CASSLFGDYEQYF.

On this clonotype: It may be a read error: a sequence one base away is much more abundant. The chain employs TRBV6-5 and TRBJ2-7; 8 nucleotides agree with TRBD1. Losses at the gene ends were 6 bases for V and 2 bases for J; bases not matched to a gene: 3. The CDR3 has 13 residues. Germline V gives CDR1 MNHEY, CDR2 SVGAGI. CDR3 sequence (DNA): TGTGCCAGCAGAAGGACAGGGCCCTACGAGCAGTACTTC. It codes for CASRRTGPYEQYF.

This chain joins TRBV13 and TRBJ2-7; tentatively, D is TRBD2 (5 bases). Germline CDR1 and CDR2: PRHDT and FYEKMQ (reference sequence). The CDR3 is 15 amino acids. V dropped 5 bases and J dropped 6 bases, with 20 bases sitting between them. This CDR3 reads CASSAGRTGLGEQYF. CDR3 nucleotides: TGTGCCAGCAGCGCCGGACGGACGGGATTGGGCGAGCAGTACTTC.

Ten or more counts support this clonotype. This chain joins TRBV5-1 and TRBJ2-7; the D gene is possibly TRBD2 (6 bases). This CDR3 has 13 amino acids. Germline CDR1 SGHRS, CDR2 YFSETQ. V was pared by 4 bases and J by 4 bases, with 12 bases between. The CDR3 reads CASSPARGYEQYF. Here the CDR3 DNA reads TGCGCCAGCAGCCCGGCGCGGGGTTACGAGCAGTACTTC.

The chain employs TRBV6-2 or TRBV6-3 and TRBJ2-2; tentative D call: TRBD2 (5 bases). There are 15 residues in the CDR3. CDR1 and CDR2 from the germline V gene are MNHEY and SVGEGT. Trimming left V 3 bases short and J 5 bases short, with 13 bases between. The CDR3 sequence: CASSYSGGWTGELFF. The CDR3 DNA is TGTGCCAGCAGTTATAGTGGAGGATGGACCGGGGAGCTGTTTTTT.

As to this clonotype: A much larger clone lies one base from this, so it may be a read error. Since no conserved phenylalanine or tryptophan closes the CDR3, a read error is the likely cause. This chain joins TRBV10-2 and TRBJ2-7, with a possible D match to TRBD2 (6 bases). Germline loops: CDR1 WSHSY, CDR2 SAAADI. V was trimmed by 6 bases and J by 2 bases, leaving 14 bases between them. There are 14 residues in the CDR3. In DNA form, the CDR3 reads TGCGCCAGCAGACCGCCCGGGGGAGCCTACGAGCAGTACCTC. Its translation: CASRPPGGAYEQYL.

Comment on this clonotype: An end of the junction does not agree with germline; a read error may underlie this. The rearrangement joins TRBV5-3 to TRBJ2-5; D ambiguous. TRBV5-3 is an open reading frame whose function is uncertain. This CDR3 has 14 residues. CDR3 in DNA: TGTGCCAGCAGCTTGGTGAATGACCAAGAGACCCAGTACTTC. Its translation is CASSLVNDQETQYF.

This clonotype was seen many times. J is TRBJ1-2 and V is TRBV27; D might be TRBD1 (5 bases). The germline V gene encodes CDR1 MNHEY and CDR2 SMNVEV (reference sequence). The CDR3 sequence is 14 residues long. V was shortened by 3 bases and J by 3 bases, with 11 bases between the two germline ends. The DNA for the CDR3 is TGTGCCAGCAGTTTGGGGCAGGGTGACTATGGCTACACCTTC. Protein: CASSLGQGDYGYTF.

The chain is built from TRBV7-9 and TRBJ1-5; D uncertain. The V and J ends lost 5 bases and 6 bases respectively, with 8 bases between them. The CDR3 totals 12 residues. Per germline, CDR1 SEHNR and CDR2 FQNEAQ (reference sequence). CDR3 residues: CASSGSGQPQHF. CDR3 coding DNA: TGTGCCAGCAGCGGTAGTGGTCAGCCCCAGCATTTT.

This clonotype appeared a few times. CDR3 DNA sequence: TGTGCCAGCAGTTCCCTCCGCCCGAGGGGGGGGGAAAAACTGTTTTTT. Translation: CASSSLRPRGGEKLFF. This chain joins TRBV27 and TRBJ1-4; tentative D call: TRBD1 (6 bases). The V gene's germline CDR1 is MNHEY and CDR2 SMNVEV (reference sequence). Between the trimmed V and J ends, which lost 4 bases and 8 bases, there was a span of 20 bases. The CDR3 is 16 amino acids.

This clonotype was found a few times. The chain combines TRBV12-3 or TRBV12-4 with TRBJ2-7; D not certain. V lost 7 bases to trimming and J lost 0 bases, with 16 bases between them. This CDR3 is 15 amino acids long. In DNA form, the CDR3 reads TGTGCCAGCACCCTAAGCCGCGGTGGCTCCTACGAGCAGTACTTC. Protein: CASTLSRGGSYEQYF.

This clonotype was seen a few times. The CDR3 sequence is CASSPTSGVSDTQYF. CDR3 DNA sequence: TGCGCCAGCAGCCCGACTAGCGGGGTTTCAGATACGCAGTATTTT. The rearrangement uses TRBV4-3 and TRBJ2-3, with 11 bases that match TRBD2. The V and J ends lost 4 bases and 4 bases, in that order; junction bases with no gene match: 4. The CDR3 totals 15 residues. Germline lookup yields CDR1 LGHNA and CDR2 YSLEER.

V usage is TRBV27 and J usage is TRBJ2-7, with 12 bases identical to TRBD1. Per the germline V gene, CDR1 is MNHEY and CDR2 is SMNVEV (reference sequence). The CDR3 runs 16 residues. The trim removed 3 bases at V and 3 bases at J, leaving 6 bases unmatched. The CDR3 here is CASSFTGTGGFYEQYF. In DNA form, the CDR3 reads TGTGCCAGCAGTTTTACCGGGACAGGGGGCTTCTACGAGCAGTACTTC.